This T cell receptor beta chain was sequenced for a study of CD8+CD57+ T cells in acquired aplastic anemia. About the study: CD4+ and CD8+ cells, once sorted, gave DNA averaging roughly 3.4 ug.

An expansion of CD8+CD57+ cells by flow cytometry had been shown in patients chosen for sequencing. Profiling that covered TCR beta VDJ and CDR3 relied on genomic DNA as its template. TCRdb analysed the reads with MiXCR anew, one entry per CDR3 protein. The repertoire holds roughly 280,000 distinct CDR3 sequences, with under 60% as singletons. Concerning this clonotype: Its antigen is not identified.

V shed 3 bases and J shed 9 bases, with 15 bases lying between them. Per the germline V gene, CDR1 is WSHSY and CDR2 is SAAADI. The CDR3 covers 14 residues. Overall study findings and caveats: Levels of CD8+ Simpson's diversity were not significantly distinct in patients versus controls.

The chain has TRBV10-2 and TRBJ2-1; possibly TRBD2 for D (5 bases). The sequenced material came from sorted CD4+, CD8+, or CD8+CD57+ T cells (not recorded which) from PBMCs. The clonotype was recovered from a human donor with aplastic anemia. For the CDR3, the DNA is TGCGCCAGCAGTGAAGGGAGTCTAGCCGGTGAGCAGTTCTTC. Translating it yields CASSEGSLAGEQFF.